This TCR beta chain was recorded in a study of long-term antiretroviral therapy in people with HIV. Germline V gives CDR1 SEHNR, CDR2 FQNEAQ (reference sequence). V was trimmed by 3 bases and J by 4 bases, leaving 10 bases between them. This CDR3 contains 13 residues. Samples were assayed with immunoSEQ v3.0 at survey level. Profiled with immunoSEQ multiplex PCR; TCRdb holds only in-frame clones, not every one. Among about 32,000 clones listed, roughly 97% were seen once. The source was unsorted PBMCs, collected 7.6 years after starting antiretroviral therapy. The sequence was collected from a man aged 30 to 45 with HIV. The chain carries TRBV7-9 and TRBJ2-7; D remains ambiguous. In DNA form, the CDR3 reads TGTGCCAGCAGCTTCGTGGTAGGGTACGAGCAGTACTTC. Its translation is CASSFVVGYEQYF.